In this sample, the clone carrying this TCR beta chain turned up once. This record belongs to a study of blood T cell repertoires in COVID-19. TCRdb's copy holds only in-frame clones and misses some; the assay was immunoSEQ multiplex PCR. Of about 120,000 clones listed, about nine tenths are singletons. The sample comprised peripheral blood. The origin of this receptor is a man between 65 and 85 years old who had recovered from COVID-19.

The chain's CDR3 is CATNQDRTNYGYTF. CDR3 nucleotides: TGTGCCACCAATCAGGACAGGACCAACTATGGCTACACCTTC. The J gene is TRBJ1-2, the V gene TRBV10-3, with 7 bases that match TRBD1. The trim removed 10 bases at V and 2 bases at J, leaving 10 bases unmatched. The length of the CDR3 is 14 residues. The germline V gene has CDR1 ENHRY and CDR2 SYGVKD.